Here is one T cell receptor beta chain with its context. What it binds is not known. The source of the sample is a study of CD8+CD57+ T cells in acquired aplastic anemia. Turning to the study itself: Healthy donors had, on average, approximately 11 million reads for their CD4+ cells. Study conclusions and caveats: Patients and controls had in common around 29 CD8+ CDR3 sequences. Between patients and controls, CD8+ Simpson's diversity did not vary significantly.

Trimming shortened V by 0 bases and J by 1 base, and 13 bases separated the two germline ends. The CDR3 has 17 amino acids. The germline V gene has CDR1 LNHNV and CDR2 YYDKDF (reference sequence). Genomic DNA templated the TCR beta VDJ and CDR3 profiling. Via MiXCR, TCRdb re-called the reads, giving one row per CDR3 protein. The sample consists of around 180,000 distinct CDR3 sequences, 55% to 75% of them appearing once. This TCR came from a human donor in good health. The chain uses TRBV15 and TRBJ1-5; D gene unclear. Material for sequencing was sorted CD4+, CD8+, or CD8+CD57+ T cells (not recorded which) from PBMCs. In nucleotides, the CDR3 is TGTGCCACCAGCAGAGATAAGGGCGGAACAAGCAATCAGCCCCAGCATTTT. It is translated as CATSRDKGGTSNQPQHF. Supplemented by reference TRBV15 and TRBJ1-5, the full variable domain reads DAMVIQNPRYQVTQFGKPVTLSCSQTLNHNVMYWYQQKSSQAPKLLFHYYDKDFNNEADTPDNFQSRRPNTSFCFLDIRSPGLGDTAMYLCATSRDKGGTSNQPQHFGDGTRLSIL.